This TCR beta chain came from a study of CD8+CD57+ T cells in acquired aplastic anemia. The CDR3 runs to 16 residues. Trimming took 7 bases from V and 0 from J, leaving 16 bases between them. The germline gives CDR1 LNHDA, CDR2 SQIVND (reference sequence). This clonotype appeared many times. For CDR3 and TCR beta VDJ profiling, genomic DNA was the template used. Via MiXCR, TCRdb re-called the reads, giving one row per CDR3 protein. The table has 150,000 to 200,000 distinct CDR3 sequences, roughly 50% seen once. An expansion of CD8+CD57+ cells by flow cytometry had been shown in patients chosen for sequencing.

This chain joins TRBV19 and TRBJ1-3; D remains ambiguous. The specimen sequenced was sorted CD4+, CD8+, or CD8+CD57+ T cells (not recorded which) from PBMCs. The receptor was derived from a human donor with aplastic anemia. The CDR3 spells CASTPLLEFSGNTIYF. CDR3 nucleotide sequence: TGTGCCAGTACCCCTCTACTAGAATTCTCTGGAAACACCATATATTTT.